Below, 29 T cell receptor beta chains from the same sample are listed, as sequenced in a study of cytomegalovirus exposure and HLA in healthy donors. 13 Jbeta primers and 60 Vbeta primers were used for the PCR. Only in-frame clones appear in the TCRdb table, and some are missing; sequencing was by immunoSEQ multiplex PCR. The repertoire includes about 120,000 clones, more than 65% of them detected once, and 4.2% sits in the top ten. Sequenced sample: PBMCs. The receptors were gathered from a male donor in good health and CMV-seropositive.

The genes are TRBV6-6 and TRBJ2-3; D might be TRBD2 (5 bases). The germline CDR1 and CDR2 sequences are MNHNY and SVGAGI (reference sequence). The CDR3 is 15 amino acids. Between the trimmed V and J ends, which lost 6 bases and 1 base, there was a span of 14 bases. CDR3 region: CASRLGEGGTDTQYF. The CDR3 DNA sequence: TGTGCCAGCAGGCTCGGGGAAGGAGGCACAGATACGCAGTATTTT.

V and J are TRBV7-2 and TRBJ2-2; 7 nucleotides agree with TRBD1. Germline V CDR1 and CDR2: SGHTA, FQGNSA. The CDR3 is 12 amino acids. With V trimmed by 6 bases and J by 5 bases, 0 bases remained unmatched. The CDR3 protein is CASRTGTGELFF. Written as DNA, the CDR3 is TGTGCCAGCAGGACAGGGACCGGGGAGCTGTTTTTT. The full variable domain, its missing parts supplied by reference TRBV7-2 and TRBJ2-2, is GAGVSQSPSNKVTEKGKDVELRCDPISGHTALYWYRQSLGQGLEFLIYFQGNSAPDKSGLPSDRFSAERTGGSVSTLTIQRTQQEDSAVYLCASRTGTGELFFGEGSRLTVL.

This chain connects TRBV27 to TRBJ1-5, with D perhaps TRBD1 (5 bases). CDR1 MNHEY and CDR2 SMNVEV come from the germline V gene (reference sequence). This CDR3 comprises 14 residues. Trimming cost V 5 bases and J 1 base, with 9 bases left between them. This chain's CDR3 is CASSGYRSNQPQHF. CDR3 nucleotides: TGTGCCAGCAGTGGCTACAGGAGCAATCAGCCCCAGCATTTT.

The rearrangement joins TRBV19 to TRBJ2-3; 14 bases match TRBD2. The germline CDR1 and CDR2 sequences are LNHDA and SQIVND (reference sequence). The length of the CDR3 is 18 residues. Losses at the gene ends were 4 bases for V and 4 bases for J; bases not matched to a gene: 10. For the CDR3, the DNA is TGTGCCAGTAGTACCGGGACTAGCGGGAGCCTGGGTGCAGATACGCAGTATTTT. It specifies CASSTGTSGSLGADTQYF.

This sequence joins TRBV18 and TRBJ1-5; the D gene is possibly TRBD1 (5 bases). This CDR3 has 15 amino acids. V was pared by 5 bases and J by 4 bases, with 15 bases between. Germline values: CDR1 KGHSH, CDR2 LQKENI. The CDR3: CASSSEQVQNQPQHF. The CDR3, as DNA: TGTGCCAGCTCATCTGAACAGGTGCAGAATCAGCCCCAGCATTTT. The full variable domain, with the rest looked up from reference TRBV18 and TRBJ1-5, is NAGVMQNPRHLVRRRGQEARLRCSPMKGHSHVYWYRQLPEEGLKFMVYLQKENIIDESGMPKERFSAEFPKEGPSILRIQQVVRGDSAAYFCASSSEQVQNQPQHFGDGTRLSIL.

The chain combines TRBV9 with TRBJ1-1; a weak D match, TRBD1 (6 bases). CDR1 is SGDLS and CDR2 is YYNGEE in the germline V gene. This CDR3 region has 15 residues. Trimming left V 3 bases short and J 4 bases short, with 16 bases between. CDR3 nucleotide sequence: TGTGCCAGCAGCGCAATTACAGGGACGTTCACTGAAGCTTTCTTT. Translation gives CASSAITGTFTEAFF.

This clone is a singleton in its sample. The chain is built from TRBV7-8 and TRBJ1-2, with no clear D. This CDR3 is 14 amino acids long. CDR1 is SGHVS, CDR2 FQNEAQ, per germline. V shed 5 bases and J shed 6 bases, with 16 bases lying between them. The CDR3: CASSQTRGADGYTF. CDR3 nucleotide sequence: TGTGCCAGCAGCCAAACTCGGGGAGCCGATGGCTACACCTTC.

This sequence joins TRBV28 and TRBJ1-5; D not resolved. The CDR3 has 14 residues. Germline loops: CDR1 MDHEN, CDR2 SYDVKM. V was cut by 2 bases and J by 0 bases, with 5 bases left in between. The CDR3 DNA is TGTGCCAGCAGTTTAGTCGTTAGCAATCAGCCCCAGCATTTT. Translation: CASSLVVSNQPQHF.

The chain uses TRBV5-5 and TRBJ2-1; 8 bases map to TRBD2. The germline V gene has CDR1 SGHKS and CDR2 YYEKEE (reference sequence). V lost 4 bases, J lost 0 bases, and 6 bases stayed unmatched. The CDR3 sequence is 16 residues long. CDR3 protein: CASSLDGGVSYNEQFF. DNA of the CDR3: TGTGCCAGCAGCCTTGACGGGGGGGTCTCCTACAATGAGCAGTTCTTC.

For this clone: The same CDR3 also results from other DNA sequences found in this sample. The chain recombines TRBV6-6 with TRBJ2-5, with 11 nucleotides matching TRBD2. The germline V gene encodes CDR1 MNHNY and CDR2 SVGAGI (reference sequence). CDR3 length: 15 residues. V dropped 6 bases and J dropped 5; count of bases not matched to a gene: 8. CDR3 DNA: TGTGCCAGCAGCGACAGGGCTAGCGGGGGGGAGACCCAGTACTTC. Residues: CASSDRASGGETQYF.

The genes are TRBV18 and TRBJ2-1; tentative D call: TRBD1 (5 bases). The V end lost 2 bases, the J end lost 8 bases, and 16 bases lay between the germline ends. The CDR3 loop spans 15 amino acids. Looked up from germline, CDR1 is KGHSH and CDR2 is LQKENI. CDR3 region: CASSPGALLNYEQFF. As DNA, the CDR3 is TGTGCCAGCTCACCAGGGGCCCTGTTAAACTATGAGCAGTTCTTC.

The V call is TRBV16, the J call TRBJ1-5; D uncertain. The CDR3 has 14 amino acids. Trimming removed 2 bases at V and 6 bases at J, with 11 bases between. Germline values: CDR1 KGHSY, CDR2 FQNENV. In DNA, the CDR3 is TGTGCCAGCAGCCAAGATGCAGGCTTTCAGCCCCAGCATTTT. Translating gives CASSQDAGFQPQHF.

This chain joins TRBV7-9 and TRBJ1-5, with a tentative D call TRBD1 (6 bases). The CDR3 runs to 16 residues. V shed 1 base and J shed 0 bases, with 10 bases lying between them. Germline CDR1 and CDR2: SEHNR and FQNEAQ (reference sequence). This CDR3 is CASSLERGGSNQPQHF. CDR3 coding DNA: TGTGCCAGCAGCTTAGAGAGGGGGGGTAGCAATCAGCCCCAGCATTTT.

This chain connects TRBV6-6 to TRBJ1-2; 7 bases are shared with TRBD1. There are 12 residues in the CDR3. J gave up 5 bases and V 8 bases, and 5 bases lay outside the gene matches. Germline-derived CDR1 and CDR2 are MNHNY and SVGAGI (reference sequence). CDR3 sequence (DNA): TGTGCCAGCGAGCAGGGGGATTATGGCTACACCTTC. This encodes CASEQGDYGYTF.

The CDR3 region is CSGSLEPETQYF. The CDR3 nucleotides read TGCAGCGGCTCCTTGGAGCCAGAGACCCAGTACTTC. This chain connects TRBV29-1 to TRBJ2-5; D gene unclear. Trimming took 7 bases from V and 4 from J, leaving 13 bases between them. Germline loops: CDR1 SQVTM, CDR2 ANQGSEA. The CDR3 is 12 residues long.

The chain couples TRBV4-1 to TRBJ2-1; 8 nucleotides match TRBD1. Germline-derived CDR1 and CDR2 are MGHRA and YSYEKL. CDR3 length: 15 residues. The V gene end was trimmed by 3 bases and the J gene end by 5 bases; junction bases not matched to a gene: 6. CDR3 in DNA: TGCGCCAGCAGCCACATTGGACAGGGCGACAATGAGCAGTTCTTC. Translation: CASSHIGQGDNEQFF.

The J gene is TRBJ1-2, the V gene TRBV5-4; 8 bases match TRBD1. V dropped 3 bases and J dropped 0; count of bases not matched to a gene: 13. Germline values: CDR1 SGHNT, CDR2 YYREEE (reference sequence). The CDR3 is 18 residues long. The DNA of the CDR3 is TGTGCCAGCAGCTCCCCCGGGGACAGGCTTCAAGCTAACTATGGCTACACCTTC. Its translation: CASSSPGDRLQANYGYTF. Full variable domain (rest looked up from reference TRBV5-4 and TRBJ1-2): ETGVTQSPTHLIKTRGQQVTLRCSSQSGHNTVSWYQQALGQGPQFIFQYYREEENGRGNFPPRFSGLQFPNYSSELNVNALELDDSALYLCASSSPGDRLQANYGYTFGSGTRLTVV.

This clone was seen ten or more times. The DNA of the CDR3 is TGTGCCAGCAGTGAAGCAGCGGGAGTATCCGATGAGCAGTTCTTC. This gives the protein CASSEAAGVSDEQFF. V and J are TRBV6-1 and TRBJ2-1; TRBD2 matches at 8 bases. Germline CDR1 is MNHNS and CDR2 is SASEGT. This CDR3 has 15 residues. V gave up 0 bases and J gave up 8 bases; unmatched junction bases: 6.

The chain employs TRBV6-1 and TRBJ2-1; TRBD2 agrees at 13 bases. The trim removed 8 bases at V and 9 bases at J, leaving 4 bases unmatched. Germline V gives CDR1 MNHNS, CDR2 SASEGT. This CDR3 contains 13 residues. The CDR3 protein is CASGLAGVAEQFF. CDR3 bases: TGTGCCAGCGGACTAGCGGGAGTGGCTGAGCAGTTCTTC.

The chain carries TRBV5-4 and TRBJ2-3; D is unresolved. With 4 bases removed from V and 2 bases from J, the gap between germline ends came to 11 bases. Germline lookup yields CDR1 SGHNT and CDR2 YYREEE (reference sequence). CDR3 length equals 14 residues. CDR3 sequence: CASSGEPVTDTQYF. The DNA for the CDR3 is TGTGCCAGCAGCGGTGAGCCGGTCACAGATACGCAGTATTTT.

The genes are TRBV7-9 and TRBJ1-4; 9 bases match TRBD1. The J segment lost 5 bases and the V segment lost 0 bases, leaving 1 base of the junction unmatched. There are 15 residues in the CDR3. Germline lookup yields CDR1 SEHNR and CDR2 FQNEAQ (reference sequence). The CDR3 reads CASSLAGQGNEKLFF. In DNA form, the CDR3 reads TGTGCCAGCAGCTTAGCGGGACAGGGAAATGAAAAACTGTTTTTT.

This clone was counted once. The CDR3 nucleotides are TGCAGCGTCATTTTACAGGGGTCCACTGAAGCTTTCTTT. Its protein is CSVILQGSTEAFF. This chain joins TRBV29-1 and TRBJ1-1; 7 bases are shared with TRBD1. Germline V gene data show CDR1 as SQVTM and CDR2 as ANQGSEA. The ends lost 6 bases at V and 4 bases at J; junction bases unmatched: 8. This CDR3 is 13 amino acids long. Combining the CDR3 with reference TRBV29-1 and TRBJ1-1 gives the whole variable domain SAVISQKPSRDICQRGTSLTIQCQVDSQVTMMFWYRQQPGQSLTLIATANQGSEATYESGFVIDKFPISRPNLTFSTLTVSNMSPEDSSIYLCSVILQGSTEAFFGQGTRLTVV.

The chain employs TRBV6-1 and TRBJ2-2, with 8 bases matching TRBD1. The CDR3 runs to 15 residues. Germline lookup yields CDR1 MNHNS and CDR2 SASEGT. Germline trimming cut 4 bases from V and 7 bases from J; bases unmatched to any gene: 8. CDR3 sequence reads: CASSVWTGRSGELFF. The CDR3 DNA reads TGTGCCAGCAGTGTGTGGACAGGGAGGAGCGGGGAGCTGTTTTTT.

The CDR3 is CASSPPQGLAEQETQYF. The CDR3 coding sequence is TGTGCCAGTAGTCCCCCTCAGGGACTAGCGGAGCAAGAGACCCAGTACTTC. The genes are TRBV19 and TRBJ2-5; TRBD2 aligns across 11 bases. From germline, CDR1 is LNHDA and CDR2 SQIVND (reference sequence). The J segment lost 2 bases and the V segment lost 5 bases, leaving 10 bases of the junction unmatched. The CDR3 extends over 17 amino acids.

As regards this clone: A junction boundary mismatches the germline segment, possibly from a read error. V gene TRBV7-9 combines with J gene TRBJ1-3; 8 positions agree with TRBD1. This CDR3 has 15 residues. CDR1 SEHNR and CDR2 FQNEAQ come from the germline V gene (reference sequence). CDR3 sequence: CSSSAWTGNGNTIYF. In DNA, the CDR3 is TGTTCCAGCAGCGCCTGGACAGGGAACGGAAACACCATATATTTT.

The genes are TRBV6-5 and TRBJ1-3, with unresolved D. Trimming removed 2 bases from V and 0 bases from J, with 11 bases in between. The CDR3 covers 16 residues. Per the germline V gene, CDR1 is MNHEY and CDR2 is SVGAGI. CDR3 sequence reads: CASSYRRPSSGNTIYF. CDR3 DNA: TGTGCCAGCAGTTACCGCAGGCCATCCTCTGGAAACACCATATATTTT.

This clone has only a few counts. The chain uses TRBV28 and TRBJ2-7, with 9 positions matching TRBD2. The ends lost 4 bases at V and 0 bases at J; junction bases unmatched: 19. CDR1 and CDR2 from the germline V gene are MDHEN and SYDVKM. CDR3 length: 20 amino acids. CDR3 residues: CASSSPLAGRGRRSSYEQYF. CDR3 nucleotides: TGTGCCAGCAGTTCGCCGCTAGCGGGAAGAGGTCGGCGTAGCTCCTACGAGCAGTACTTC.

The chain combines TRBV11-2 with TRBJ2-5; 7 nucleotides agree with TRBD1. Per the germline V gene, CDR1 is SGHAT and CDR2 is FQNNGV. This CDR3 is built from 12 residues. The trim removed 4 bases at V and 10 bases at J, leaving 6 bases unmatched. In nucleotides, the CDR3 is TGTGCCAGCAGCTGGGACAGAGGGAGCCAGTACTTC. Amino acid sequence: CASSWDRGSQYF.

CDR3 region: CASRASGGSTYEQYF. The DNA of the CDR3 is TGTGCCAGCAGGGCTAGCGGGGGGTCCACCTACGAGCAGTACTTC. The V and J genes are TRBV2 and TRBJ2-7; 11 nucleotides align to TRBD2. Germline trimming cut 6 bases from V and 2 bases from J; bases unmatched to any gene: 6. The CDR3 spans 15 residues. The V gene's germline CDR1 is SNHLY and CDR2 FYNNEI.